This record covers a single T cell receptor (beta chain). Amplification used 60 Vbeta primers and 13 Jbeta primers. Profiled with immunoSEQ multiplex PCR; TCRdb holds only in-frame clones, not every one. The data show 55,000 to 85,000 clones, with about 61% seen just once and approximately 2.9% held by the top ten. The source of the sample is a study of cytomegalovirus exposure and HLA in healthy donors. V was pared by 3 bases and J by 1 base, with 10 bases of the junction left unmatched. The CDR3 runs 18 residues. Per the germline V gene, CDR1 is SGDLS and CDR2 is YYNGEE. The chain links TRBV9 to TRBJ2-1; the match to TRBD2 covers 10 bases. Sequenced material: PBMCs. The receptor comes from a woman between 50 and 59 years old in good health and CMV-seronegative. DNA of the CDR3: TGTGCCAGCAGCGCTAAGGGGACTAGCGCGGGTTCCTACAATGAGCAGTTCTTC. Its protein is CASSAKGTSAGSYNEQFF.